This T cell receptor beta chain was recovered during a study of CD8 T cells in ankylosing spondylitis. Regarding the study as a whole: Prior literature has documented some motif variants in synovial fluid and blood from reactive arthritis.

In TCRdb, the 5' RACE reads were re-called with MiXCR into one record per CDR3 protein. The profile shows over 200,000 distinct CDR3 sequences, about 10% of them singletons. This clonotype has at least ten counts. The antigen is unknown. Sequencing was carried out using blood, either unsorted or a sorted T cell fraction (not recorded which). The origin of this receptor is a male donor with ankylosing spondylitis or in good health (not recorded which).

CDR3 sequence (DNA): TGTGCCAGCAGCCCGGGGACAGGGGTTTCCTACGAGCAGTACTTC. Its protein product is CASSPGTGVSYEQYF. The gene calls are TRBV9 and TRBJ2-7; 10 bases fit TRBD1. Losses at the gene ends were 4 bases for V and 1 base for J; bases not matched to a gene: 5. In germline, CDR1 is SGDLS, CDR2 YYNGEE. The CDR3 totals 15 residues.